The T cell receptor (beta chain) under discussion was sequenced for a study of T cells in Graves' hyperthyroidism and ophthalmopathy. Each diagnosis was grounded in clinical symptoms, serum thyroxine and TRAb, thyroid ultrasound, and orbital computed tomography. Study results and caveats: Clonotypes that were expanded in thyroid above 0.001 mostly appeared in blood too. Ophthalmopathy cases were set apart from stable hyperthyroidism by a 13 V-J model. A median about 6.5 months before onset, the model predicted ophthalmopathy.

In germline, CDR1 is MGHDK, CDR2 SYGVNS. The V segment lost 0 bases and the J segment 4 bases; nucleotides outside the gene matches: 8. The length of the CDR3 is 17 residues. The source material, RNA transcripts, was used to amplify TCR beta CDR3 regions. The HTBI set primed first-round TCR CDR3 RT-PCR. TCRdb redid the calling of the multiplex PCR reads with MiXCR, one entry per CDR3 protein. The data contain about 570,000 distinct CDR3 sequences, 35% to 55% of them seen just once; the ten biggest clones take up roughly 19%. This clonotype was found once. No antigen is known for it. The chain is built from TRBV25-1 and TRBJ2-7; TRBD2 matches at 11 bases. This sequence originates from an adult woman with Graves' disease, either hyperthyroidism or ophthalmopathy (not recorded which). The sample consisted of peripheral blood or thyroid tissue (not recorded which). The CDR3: CASSEYHGTSGSYEQYF. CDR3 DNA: TGTGCCAGCAGTGAATATCATGGAACTAGCGGGAGTTACGAGCAGTACTTC.